One TCR beta chain is described in this entry. The antigen is undetermined. The data belong to a study of cytomegalovirus exposure and HLA in healthy donors. Broader study findings: The authors assumed roughly uniform sequencing depth across donors for presence/absence analyses.

PCR primers comprised 60 Vbeta and 13 Jbeta primers. The table came from immunoSEQ multiplex PCR; TCRdb's copy has only in-frame clones and leaves some out. This sample has 150,000 to 200,000 clones, with 70% to 80% found just once. This CDR3 has 15 residues. Trimming cost V 4 bases and J 0 bases, with 7 bases left between them. Germline values: CDR1 LNHDA, CDR2 SQIVND (reference sequence). This sequence was found in a woman in her 30s in good health and CMV-seropositive. V is TRBV19 and J is TRBJ2-6; no clear D gene. Sample: PBMCs. CDR3 sequence reads: CASSTPDSGANVLTF. In DNA, the CDR3 is TGTGCCAGTAGTACACCAGACTCTGGGGCCAACGTCCTGACTTTC. Together with reference TRBV19 and TRBJ2-6, the CDR3 gives the full variable domain: DGGITQSPKYLFRKEGQNVTLSCEQNLNHDAMYWYRQDPGQGLRLIYYSQIVNDFQKGDIAEGYSVSREKKESFPLTVTSAQKNPTAFYLCASSTPDSGANVLTFGAGSRLTVL.